What follows are 12 T cell receptor beta chains derived from one specimen sequenced in a study of identifying expanded T cells in peripheral blood (dated by TCRdb to the late 2010s). Library method: the immunoSEQ multiplex PCR assay. TCRdb mirrors the immuneACCESS table, restricted to in-frame sequences. Some clones are absent from its copies; in checked studies, under half trace to an unresolved V gene, and the reason for the others is unknown. The sample table holds tens of thousands of clones, of which around 82% were seen once. Clones ranked in the top ten supply 12% to 15% of the sample. The sequenced sample was blood. These TCRs come from a person aged 18-70 years in good health.

J is TRBJ2-1 and V is TRBV9; D unclear. Germline CDR1 is SGDLS and CDR2 is YYNGEE. The CDR3 is 15 residues long. The V end lost 3 bases, the J end lost 8 bases, and 18 bases lay between the germline ends. The CDR3 DNA sequence: TGTGCCAGCAGCGCATCCGGTTTGTGGGGTTATGAGCAGTTCTTC. It codes for CASSASGLWGYEQFF.

V and J are TRBV5-6 and TRBJ1-1, with TRBD1 identical over 7 bases. Per germline, CDR1 SGHDT and CDR2 YYEEEE. CDR3 length: 15 amino acids. After removal of 1 base from V and 7 bases from J, the junction contained 10 bases not matched to a gene. The CDR3 sequence: CASSLRGGAMSEAFF. The DNA for the CDR3 is TGTGCCAGCAGCTTGAGAGGGGGCGCGATGAGTGAAGCTTTCTTT.

The chain couples TRBV7-3 to TRBJ1-6; D is perhaps TRBD1 (6 bases). Trimming took 5 bases from V and 7 from J, leaving 12 bases between them. CDR1 and CDR2 from the germline V gene are SGHTA and FQGTGA. The CDR3 runs 14 residues. CDR3 protein: CASSLQGGNSPLHF. CDR3 bases: TGTGCCAGCAGCCTACAGGGAGGCAATTCACCCCTCCACTTT.

V usage is TRBV9 and J usage is TRBJ1-2; D not certain. V shed 1 base and J shed 1 base, with 5 bases lying between them. CDR1 and CDR2 from the germline V gene are SGDLS and YYNGEE. The CDR3 sequence is 13 residues long. In DNA, the CDR3 is TGTGCCAGCAGCGTAAGGGATAACTATGGCTACACCTTC. Amino acids: CASSVRDNYGYTF.

V is TRBV27 and J is TRBJ2-7; possibly TRBD1 for D (6 bases). The CDR3 has 14 residues. Trimming took 0 bases from V and 3 from J, leaving 9 bases between them. Germline assignment: CDR1 MNHEY and CDR2 SMNVEV (reference sequence). For the CDR3, the DNA is TGTGCCAGCAGTTTATCGAAAGGGGGCTACGAGCAGTACTTC. Translating gives CASSLSKGGYEQYF.

V gene TRBV4-1 combines with J gene TRBJ1-2; no clear D gene. Per germline, CDR1 MGHRA and CDR2 YSYEKL. This CDR3 contains 14 residues. Trimming pared 4 bases from V and 1 base from J, leaving 10 bases between. The CDR3 bases are TGCGCCAGCAGCCTTCACCAGGTTAACTATGGCTACACCTTC. This codes for CASSLHQVNYGYTF.

The chain is built from TRBV7-9 and TRBJ1-2; 7 bases fit TRBD1. Trimming removed 7 bases from V and 2 bases from J; junction bases left unmatched: 10. CDR3 size: 15 residues. In germline, CDR1 is SEHNR, CDR2 FQNEAQ (reference sequence). CDR3 DNA sequence: TGTGCCAGCAAAAAACGACAGGGATACAACTATGGCTACACCTTC. Protein: CASKKRQGYNYGYTF.

This chain uses TRBV5-5 with TRBJ2-5, with no clear D. The V gene's germline CDR1 is SGHKS and CDR2 YYEKEE (reference sequence). This CDR3 contains 13 residues. V was cut by 2 bases and J by 5 bases, with 10 bases left in between. For the CDR3, the DNA is TGTGCCAGCAGCTTAGCTTCAGTTGAGACCCAGTACTTC. This sequence encodes CASSLASVETQYF. Together with reference TRBV5-5 and TRBJ2-5, the CDR3 gives the full variable domain: DAGVTQSPTHLIKTRGQQVTLRCSPISGHKSVSWYQQVLGQGPQFIFQYYEKEERGRGNFPDRFSARQFPNYSSELNVNALLLGDSALYLCASSLASVETQYFGPGTRLLVL.

This sequence joins TRBV5-6 and TRBJ2-3, with D unclear. The germline V and J ends were trimmed by 4 bases and 3 bases, with 15 bases remaining between them. There are 15 residues in the CDR3. Germline V gives CDR1 SGHDT, CDR2 YYEEEE. The CDR3 region is CASSTTIGGTDTQYF. CDR3 nucleotide sequence: TGTGCCAGCAGCACAACAATTGGCGGAACAGATACGCAGTATTTT.

The chain is built from TRBV7-9 and TRBJ2-3, with D perhaps TRBD1 (6 bases). Per the germline V gene, CDR1 is SEHNR and CDR2 is FQNEAQ (reference sequence). Trimming removed 5 bases at V and 3 bases at J, with 15 bases between. The CDR3 totals 15 residues. CDR3 in DNA: TGTGCCAGCAGCCCCCGGACAGACTTTACAGATACGCAGTATTTT. It is translated as CASSPRTDFTDTQYF.

Of note for this clone: One end of the junction fails to match germline, which may point to a read error. V gene TRBV2 combines with J gene TRBJ2-5; D not certain. The CDR3 has 10 amino acids. Germline loops: CDR1 SNHLY, CDR2 FYNNEI. In DNA, the CDR3 is TGTGCCAGCAGAGAAGAGACCCAGTACTTC. Protein: CASREETQYF. Combining the CDR3 with reference TRBV2 and TRBJ2-5 gives the whole variable domain EPEVTQTPSHQVTQMGQEVILRCVPISNHLYFYWYRQILGQKVEFLVSFYNNEISEKSEIFDDQFSVERPDGSNFTLKIRSTKLEDSAMYFCASREETQYFGPGTRLLVL.

The rearrangement uses TRBV5-6 and TRBJ2-5; 7 bases align to TRBD1. Germline CDR1 is SGHDT and CDR2 is YYEEEE. The CDR3 is made up of 14 amino acids. Trimming cost V 6 bases and J 1 base; bases outside gene matches: 6. This chain's CDR3 is CASTETGSQETQYF. The CDR3 bases are TGTGCCAGCACCGAGACAGGGTCCCAAGAGACCCAGTACTTC.